The 10 T cell receptor beta chains below were found in one sample sequenced in a study of T cells in Graves' hyperthyroidism and ophthalmopathy. Regions amplified from RNA transcripts were the TCR beta CDR3 regions. The HTBI set primed first-round TCR CDR3 RT-PCR. Each CDR3 protein is one row after TCRdb ran MiXCR on the multiplex PCR reads. The sample holds under 350,000 distinct CDR3 sequences, 15% to 20% seen once. The specimen was blood. All receptors come from a woman between 45 and 60 years old with Graves' hyperthyroidism.

The chain links TRBV5-8 to TRBJ1-6; D perhaps matches TRBD1 (6 bases). V was trimmed by 1 base and J by 8 bases, leaving 13 bases between them. CDR1 is SGHTS and CDR2 is YDEGEE in the germline V gene. The CDR3 covers 15 residues. The CDR3 DNA is TGTGCCAGCAGCTTGACAGGGTATGACGATTCACCCCTCCACTTT. It encodes CASSLTGYDDSPLHF.

This clonotype was detected ten times or more. The chain employs TRBV5-1 and TRBJ2-3; D remains unclear. This CDR3 comprises 13 residues. V lost 0 bases and J 4 bases, leaving 6 bases between the germline ends. Per the germline V gene, CDR1 is SGHRS and CDR2 is YFSETQ. CDR3 in DNA: TGCGCCAGCAGCTTGGGGGTAGCAGATACGCAGTATTTT. Protein product: CASSLGVADTQYF.

This clonotype was recorded at least ten times. J is TRBJ1-1 and V is TRBV28; TRBD1 matches at 7 bases. Germline trimming cut 4 bases from V and 6 bases from J; bases unmatched to any gene: 11. CDR1 is MDHEN, CDR2 SYDVKM, per germline. This CDR3 is 15 amino acids long. CDR3 in DNA: TGTGCCAGCAGTTCGACAGGGCTTAGTTTTGCTGAAGCTTTCTTT. It specifies CASSSTGLSFAEAFF.

This clonotype was observed many times. This rearrangement joins TRBV27 to TRBJ2-7, with a possible D match to TRBD2 (5 bases). The CDR3 is made up of 13 amino acids. CDR1 MNHEY and CDR2 SMNVEV come from the germline V gene (reference sequence). V lost 6 bases to trimming and J lost 3 bases, with 12 bases between them. The CDR3 DNA reads as TGTGCCAGCAGAAATAGCGAAATCTACGAGCAGTACTTC. Its translation: CASRNSEIYEQYF.

This clonotype was detected a few times. This chain joins TRBV12-3 or TRBV12-4 and TRBJ1-5; 10 bases map to TRBD1. CDR3 length: 15 residues. Germline trimming cut 2 bases from V and 11 bases from J; bases unmatched to any gene: 9. CDR3 region: CASSLLGDRGGSQHF. CDR3 DNA sequence: TGTGCCAGCAGTTTACTCGGGGACAGGGGAGGGTCCCAGCATTTT.

This clonotype was seen repeatedly, ten times or more. The chain recombines TRBV20-1 with TRBJ2-1, with 7 bases lining up with TRBD2. The CDR3 consists of 12 residues. J lost 7 bases, V lost 3 bases, and 3 bases had no gene match. CDR1 and CDR2 from the germline V gene are DFQATT and SNEGSKA (reference sequence). The CDR3 DNA sequence: TGCAGTGCTAGGGGGGAGGGAAATGAGCAGTTCTTC. It specifies CSARGEGNEQFF.

V is TRBV29-1 and J is TRBJ2-1, with a weak D call TRBD1 (6 bases). CDR1 is SQVTM, CDR2 ANQGSEA, per germline. The V gene lost 6 bases and the J gene lost 4 bases, with 16 bases spanning the gap. The CDR3 loop spans 14 amino acids. The CDR3 region is CSVALDSLYNEQFF. Here the CDR3 DNA reads TGCAGCGTCGCTTTGGACAGCCTTTACAATGAGCAGTTCTTC.

This chain connects TRBV5-1 to TRBJ2-2, with D maybe TRBD2 (5 bases). CDR3 length equals 17 residues. Trimming took off 4 bases at V and 1 base at J, with 17 bases between the two ends. Per the germline V gene, CDR1 is SGHRS and CDR2 is YFSETQ. CDR3: CASSPIGFGGNTGELFF. DNA for the CDR3: TGCGCCAGCAGCCCAATCGGTTTCGGAGGGAACACCGGGGAGCTGTTTTTT.

This clonotype occurred many times. This chain uses TRBV28 with TRBJ2-1, with D possibly matching TRBD2 (6 bases). CDR3 length: 14 amino acids. Germline CDR1 MDHEN, CDR2 SYDVKM. Trimming removed 3 bases from V and 11 bases from J, with 17 bases in between. The CDR3 bases are TGTGCCAGCAGTTTGCCCGGGCCAGGGAGGAAGCAGTTCTTC. It encodes CASSLPGPGRKQFF. The full variable domain, completed using reference TRBV28 and TRBJ2-1, is DVKVTQSSRYLVKRTGEKVFLECVQDMDHENMFWYRQDPGLGLRLIYFSYDVKMKEKGDIPEGYSVSREKKERFSLILESASTNQTSMYLCASSLPGPGRKQFFGPGTRLTVL.

This chain joins TRBV4-1 and TRBJ1-5, with 8 positions matching TRBD1. This CDR3 has 18 amino acids. Per germline, CDR1 MGHRA and CDR2 YSYEKL. V dropped 0 bases and J dropped 1; count of bases not matched to a gene: 8. This CDR3 reads CASSQDAAGGGSNQPQHF. The CDR3, as DNA: TGCGCCAGCAGCCAAGATGCGGCAGGGGGCGGGAGCAATCAGCCCCAGCATTTT.